The 14 T cell receptor beta chains below were found in one sample sequenced in a study of blood T cells in healthy people across ages. Using a J-beta primer mix together with a sample-barcoded 5' primer, a second PCR was run for roughly 6 to 12 cycles. MiXCR, run by TCRdb on the 5' RACE reads, gives a single entry per CDR3 protein. The table shows roughly 730,000 distinct CDR3 sequences, with 56% occurring only once. Sample: blood. These receptors all come from a man in his forties in good health.

This chain connects TRBV6-4 to TRBJ2-7; 7 bases align to TRBD2. Germline V lookup: CDR1 MRHNA, CDR2 SNTAGT. This CDR3 comprises 17 residues. The trim removed 8 bases at V and 2 bases at J, leaving 18 bases unmatched. CDR3 amino acids: CASLWASGPRETYEQYF. The CDR3 nucleotides read TGTGCCAGCCTTTGGGCTAGCGGTCCCCGTGAAACCTACGAGCAGTACTTC.

The chain has TRBV20-1 and TRBJ1-5; 7 bases line up with TRBD1. CDR1 is DFQATT and CDR2 is SNEGSKA in the germline V gene (reference sequence). This CDR3 region has 12 residues. V dropped 5 bases and J dropped 7; count of bases not matched to a gene: 5. CDR3 coding DNA: TGCAGTGCTGGACAGGTAGGGCAGCCCCAGCATTTT. Protein: CSAGQVGQPQHF.

The chain recombines TRBV27 with TRBJ2-5; D gene ambiguous. TRBJ2-7 matches the DNA end more closely, so the J call is doubtful. Germline lookup yields CDR1 MNHEY and CDR2 SMNVEV (reference sequence). The length of the CDR3 is 13 residues. CDR3 amino acids: CASSPYHPSEQYF. The CDR3 DNA follows: TGTGCCAGCAGTCCCTACCATCCATCCGAGCAGTACTTC.

The chain links TRBV4-3 to TRBJ2-1; tentative D call: TRBD2 (7 bases). CDR3 length equals 21 residues. From germline, CDR1 is LGHNA and CDR2 YSLEER. The V end was cut by 1 base, the J end by 0 bases, with 25 bases between. CDR3 coding DNA: TGCGCCAGCAGCCAAGTAGGGGGATGGACGGCGGGAGATTTCTCCTACAATGAGCAGTTCTTC. It specifies CASSQVGGWTAGDFSYNEQFF.

This chain's CDR3 is CASSQDGAGANQETQYF. The CDR3 coding sequence is TGTGCCAGCAGCCAAGATGGGGCAGGGGCTAACCAAGAGACCCAGTACTTC. The chain uses TRBV4-2 and TRBJ2-5; D may be TRBD1 (6 bases). The CDR3 has 17 amino acids. From germline, CDR1 is LGHNA and CDR2 YNFKEQ. V dropped 0 bases and J dropped 0 bases, with 14 bases sitting between them.

This clonotype was detected once. V gene TRBV12-3 or TRBV12-4 combines with J gene TRBJ1-4; D is unclear. V shed 6 bases and J shed 8 bases, with 16 bases lying between them. The CDR3 is 14 residues long. In nucleotides, the CDR3 is TGTGCCAGCAGCTCCGGACCTCGGCGAGAAAAACTGTTTTTT. Translation gives CASSSGPRREKLFF.

Only a few counts were recorded for this clonotype. The V gene is TRBV29-1, the J gene TRBJ2-7, with D maybe TRBD1 (6 bases). CDR1 and CDR2 (germline): SQVTM, ANQGSEA. The CDR3 sequence is 15 residues long. The ends were cut back, 0 bases at V and 2 bases at J, with 14 bases in the middle. Here the CDR3 reads CSVEDPTGIAYEQYF. The CDR3 region has the DNA TGCAGCGTTGAAGATCCTACAGGGATCGCCTACGAGCAGTACTTC.

The chain links TRBV6-1 to TRBJ1-6; 9 nucleotides line up with TRBD1. CDR3 length equals 15 residues. From germline, CDR1 is MNHNS and CDR2 SASEGT. The V segment lost 4 bases and the J segment 7 bases; nucleotides outside the gene matches: 5. Here the CDR3 reads CASSGDRGRNSPLHF. CDR3 in DNA: TGTGCCAGCAGTGGCGACAGGGGGAGGAATTCACCCCTCCACTTT.

CDR3 sequence: CASRLRASGSYEQYF. The CDR3 DNA sequence: TGTGCCAGCAGACTAAGGGCCTCAGGCTCCTACGAGCAGTACTTC. This rearrangement joins TRBV6-5 to TRBJ2-7; D is unclear. Germline CDR1 and CDR2: MNHEY and SVGAGI. The V gene lost 6 bases and the J gene lost 0 bases, with 15 bases spanning the gap. There are 15 residues in the CDR3.

The rearrangement links TRBV20-1 to TRBJ1-1; D unresolved. From germline, CDR1 is DFQATT and CDR2 SNEGSKA (reference sequence). The V end was cut by 5 bases, the J end by 3 bases, with 13 bases between. CDR3 size: 13 residues. The CDR3 spells CSAWKGWDTEAFF. CDR3 nucleotide sequence: TGCAGTGCTTGGAAAGGGTGGGACACTGAAGCTTTCTTT.

The chain uses TRBV7-2 and TRBJ1-2; 7 positions agree with TRBD1. The trim removed 4 bases at V and 4 bases at J, leaving 9 bases unmatched. Germline CDR1 is SGHTA and CDR2 is FQGNSA. The CDR3 is made up of 15 amino acids. CDR3 coding DNA: TGTGCCAGCAGCTCAATATACGGGACAGCCTATGGCTACACCTTC. This translates into CASSSIYGTAYGYTF.

The genes are TRBV7-9 and TRBJ2-1; a weak D match, TRBD2 (6 bases). The CDR3 is 16 amino acids. Germline assignment: CDR1 SEHNR and CDR2 FQNEAQ (reference sequence). V was trimmed by 0 bases and J by 3 bases, leaving 12 bases between them. The CDR3 spells CASSLALATIYNEQFF. CDR3 coding DNA: TGTGCCAGCAGCTTAGCGCTAGCGACCATCTACAATGAGCAGTTCTTC.

This clonotype came up a few times. The V and J genes are TRBV29-1 and TRBJ2-7; 8 positions agree with TRBD1. CDR1 is SQVTM, CDR2 ANQGSEA, per germline. V gave up 3 bases and J gave up 7 bases; unmatched junction bases: 8. This CDR3 spans 13 amino acids. CDR3 bases: TGCAGCGTTGATGGCCAGGGGGCGGTTGAGCAGTACTTC. Its protein is CSVDGQGAVEQYF.

The chain links TRBV20-1 to TRBJ2-5; D tentatively fits TRBD1 or TRBD2 (6 bases each). TRBJ2-7 matches the DNA end more closely, so the J call is doubtful. The CDR3 is made up of 15 amino acids. Germline loops: CDR1 DFQATT, CDR2 SNEGSKA (reference sequence). This chain's CDR3 is CSAIDMGGISYEQYF. CDR3 DNA: TGCAGTGCCATTGACATGGGGGGCATTTCCTACGAGCAGTACTTC.